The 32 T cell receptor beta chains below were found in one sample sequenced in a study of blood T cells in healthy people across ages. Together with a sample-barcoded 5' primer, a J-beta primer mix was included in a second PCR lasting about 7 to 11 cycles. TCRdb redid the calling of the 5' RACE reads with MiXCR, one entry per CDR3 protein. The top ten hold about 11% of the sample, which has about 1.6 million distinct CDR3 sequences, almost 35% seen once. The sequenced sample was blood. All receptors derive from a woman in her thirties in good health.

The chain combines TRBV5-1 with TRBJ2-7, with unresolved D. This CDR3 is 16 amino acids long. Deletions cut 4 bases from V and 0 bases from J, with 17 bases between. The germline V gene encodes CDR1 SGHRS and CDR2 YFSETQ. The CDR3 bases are TGCGCCAGCAGCCTACCTCCGACTGTAAGCTCCTACGAGCAGTACTTC. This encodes CASSLPPTVSSYEQYF.

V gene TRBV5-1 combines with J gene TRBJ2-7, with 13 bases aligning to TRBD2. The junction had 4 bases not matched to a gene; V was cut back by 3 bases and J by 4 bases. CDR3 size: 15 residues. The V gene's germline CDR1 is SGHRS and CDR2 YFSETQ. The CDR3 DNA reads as TGCGCCAGCAGCTCCGGGACTAGCGGGATGTACGAGCAGTACTTC. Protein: CASSSGTSGMYEQYF.

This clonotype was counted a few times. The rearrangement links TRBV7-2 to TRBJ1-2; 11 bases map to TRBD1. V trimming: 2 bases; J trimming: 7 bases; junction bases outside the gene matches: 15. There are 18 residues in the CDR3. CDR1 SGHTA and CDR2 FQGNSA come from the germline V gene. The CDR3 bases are TGTGCCAGCAGCTTAAGGACAGGGGGCGCTTTTAAGGCTTCTGGCTACACCTTC. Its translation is CASSLRTGGAFKASGYTF.

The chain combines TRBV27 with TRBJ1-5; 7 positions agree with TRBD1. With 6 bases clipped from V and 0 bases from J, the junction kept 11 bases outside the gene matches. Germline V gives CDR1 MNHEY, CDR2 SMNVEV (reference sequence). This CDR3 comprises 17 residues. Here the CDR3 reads CASSQGQVGTSNQPQHF. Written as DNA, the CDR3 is TGTGCCAGCAGCCAAGGACAGGTGGGAACTAGCAATCAGCCCCAGCATTTT.

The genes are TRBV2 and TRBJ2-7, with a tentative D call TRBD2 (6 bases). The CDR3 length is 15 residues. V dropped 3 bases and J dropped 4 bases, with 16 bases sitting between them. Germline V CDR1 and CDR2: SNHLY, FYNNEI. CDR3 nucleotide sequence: TGTGCCAGCAGTGATCCACTAGCCTATCGGTACGAGCAGTACTTC. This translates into CASSDPLAYRYEQYF.

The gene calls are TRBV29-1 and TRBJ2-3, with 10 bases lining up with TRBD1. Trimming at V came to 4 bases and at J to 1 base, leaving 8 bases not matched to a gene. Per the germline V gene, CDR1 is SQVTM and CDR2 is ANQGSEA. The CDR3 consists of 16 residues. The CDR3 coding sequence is TGCAGCGTTGGACAGGGGGCGGCTCCTGGCACAGATACGCAGTATTTT. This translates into CSVGQGAAPGTDTQYF.

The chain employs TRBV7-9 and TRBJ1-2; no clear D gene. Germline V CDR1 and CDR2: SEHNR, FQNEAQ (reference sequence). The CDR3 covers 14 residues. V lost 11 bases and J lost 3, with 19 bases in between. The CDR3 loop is CAAMYRPADYGYTF. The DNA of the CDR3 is TGTGCCGCGATGTACAGACCCGCTGACTATGGCTACACCTTC.

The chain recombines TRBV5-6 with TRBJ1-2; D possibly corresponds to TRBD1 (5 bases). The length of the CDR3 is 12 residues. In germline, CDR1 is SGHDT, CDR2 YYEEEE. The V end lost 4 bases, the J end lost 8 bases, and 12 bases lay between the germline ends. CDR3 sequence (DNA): TGTGCCAGCAGCAGAAAGGGGAGCGGCTACACCTTC. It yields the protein CASSRKGSGYTF.

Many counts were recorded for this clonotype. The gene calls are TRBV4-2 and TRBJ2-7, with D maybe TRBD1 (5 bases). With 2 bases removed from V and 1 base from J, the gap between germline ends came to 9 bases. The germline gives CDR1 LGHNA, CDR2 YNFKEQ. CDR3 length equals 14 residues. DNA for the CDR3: TGTGCCAGCAGCCAACCCGGACAATCCTACGAGCAGTACTTC. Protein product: CASSQPGQSYEQYF.

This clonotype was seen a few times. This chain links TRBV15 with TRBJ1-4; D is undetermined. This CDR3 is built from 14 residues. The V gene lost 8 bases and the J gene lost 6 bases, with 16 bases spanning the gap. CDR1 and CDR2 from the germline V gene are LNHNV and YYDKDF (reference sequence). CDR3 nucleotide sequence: TGTGCCACCTCAGAAGCGGAGACGGATGAAAAACTGTTTTTT. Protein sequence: CATSEAETDEKLFF.

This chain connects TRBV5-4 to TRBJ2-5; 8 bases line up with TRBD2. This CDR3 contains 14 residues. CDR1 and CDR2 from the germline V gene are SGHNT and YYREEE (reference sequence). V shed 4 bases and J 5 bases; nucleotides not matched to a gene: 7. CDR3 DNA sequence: TGTGCCAGCAGCCTATATAGCGGGGTTGAGACCCAGTACTTC. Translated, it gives CASSLYSGVETQYF.

CDR3 in amino acids: CASSSPTSGSEREQFF. CDR3 nucleotides: TGTGCCAGCAGCTCCCCGACTAGCGGGAGTGAGCGGGAGCAGTTCTTC. The V and J genes are TRBV7-9 and TRBJ2-1; 12 bases align to TRBD2. J was trimmed by 10 bases and V by 4 bases; bases with no gene match: 11. This CDR3 is 16 amino acids long. CDR1 and CDR2 (germline): SEHNR, FQNEAQ (reference sequence).

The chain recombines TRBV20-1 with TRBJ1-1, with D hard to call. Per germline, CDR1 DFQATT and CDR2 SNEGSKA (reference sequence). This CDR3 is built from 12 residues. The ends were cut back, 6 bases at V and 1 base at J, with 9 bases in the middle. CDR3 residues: CSAQTANTEAFF. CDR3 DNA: TGCAGTGCCCAGACGGCGAACACTGAAGCTTTCTTT.

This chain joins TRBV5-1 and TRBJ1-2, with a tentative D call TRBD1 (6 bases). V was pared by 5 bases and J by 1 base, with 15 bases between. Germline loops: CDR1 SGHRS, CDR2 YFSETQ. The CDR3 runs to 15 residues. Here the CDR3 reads CASRGASGFNYGYTF. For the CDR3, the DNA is TGCGCCAGCAGGGGGGCCTCTGGGTTTAACTATGGCTACACCTTC. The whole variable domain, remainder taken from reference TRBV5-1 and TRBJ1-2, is KAGVTQTPRYLIKTRGQQVTLSCSPISGHRSVSWYQQTPGQGLQFLFEYFSETQRNKGNFPGRFSGRQFSNSRSEMNVSTLELGDSALYLCASRGASGFNYGYTFGSGTRLTVV.

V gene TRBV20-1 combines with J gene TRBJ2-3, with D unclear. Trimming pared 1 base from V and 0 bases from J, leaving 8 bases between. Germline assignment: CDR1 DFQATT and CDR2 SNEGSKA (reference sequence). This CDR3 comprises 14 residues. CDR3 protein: CSARVPPSTDTQYF. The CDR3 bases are TGCAGTGCTAGAGTCCCGCCTAGCACAGATACGCAGTATTTT.

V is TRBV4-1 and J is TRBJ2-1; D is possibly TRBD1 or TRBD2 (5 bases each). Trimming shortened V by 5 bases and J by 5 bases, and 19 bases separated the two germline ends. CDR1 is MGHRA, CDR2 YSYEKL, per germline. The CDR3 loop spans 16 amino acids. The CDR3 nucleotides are TGCGCCAGCAGCATAGCCGGGACCAGGCCCAACAATGAGCAGTTCTTC. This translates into CASSIAGTRPNNEQFF.

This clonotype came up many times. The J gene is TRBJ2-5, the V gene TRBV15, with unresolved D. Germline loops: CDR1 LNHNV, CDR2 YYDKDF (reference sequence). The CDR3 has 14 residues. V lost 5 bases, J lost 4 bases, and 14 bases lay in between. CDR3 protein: CATSLSSAIETQYF. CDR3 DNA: TGTGCCACCAGCCTTAGTTCGGCAATAGAGACCCAGTACTTC.

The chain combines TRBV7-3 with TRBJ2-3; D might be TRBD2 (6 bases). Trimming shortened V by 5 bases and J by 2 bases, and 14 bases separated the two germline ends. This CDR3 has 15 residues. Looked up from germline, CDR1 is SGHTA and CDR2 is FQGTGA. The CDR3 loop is CASSPGDLYTDTQYF. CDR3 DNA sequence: TGTGCCAGCAGCCCCGGGGACTTATACACAGATACGCAGTATTTT.

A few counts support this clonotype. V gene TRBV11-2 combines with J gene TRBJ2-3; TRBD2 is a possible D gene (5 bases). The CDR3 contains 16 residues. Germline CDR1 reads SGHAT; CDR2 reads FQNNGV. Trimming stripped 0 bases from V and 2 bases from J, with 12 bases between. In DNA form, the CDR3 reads TGTGCCAGCAGCTTAGAGGGAGCCTACTCCACAGATACGCAGTATTTT. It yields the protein CASSLEGAYSTDTQYF.

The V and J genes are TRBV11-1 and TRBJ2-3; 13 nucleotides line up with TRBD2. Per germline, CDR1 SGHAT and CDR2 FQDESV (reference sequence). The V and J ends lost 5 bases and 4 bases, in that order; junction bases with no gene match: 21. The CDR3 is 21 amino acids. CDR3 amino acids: CASSHPGLAGVPGVWADTQYF. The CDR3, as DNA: TGTGCCAGCAGCCACCCCGGACTAGCGGGGGTTCCGGGGGTTTGGGCAGATACGCAGTATTTT.

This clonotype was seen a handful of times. The CDR3, as DNA: TGTGCCAGCAGCTTAGGAGACGATCGCCTTATTTCCTACAATGAGCAGTTCTTC. Protein sequence: CASSLGDDRLISYNEQFF. This chain connects TRBV7-8 to TRBJ2-1, with D hard to call. Looked up from germline, CDR1 is SGHVS and CDR2 is FQNEAQ. The V gene lost 1 base and the J gene lost 1 base, with 17 bases spanning the gap. This CDR3 has 18 residues.

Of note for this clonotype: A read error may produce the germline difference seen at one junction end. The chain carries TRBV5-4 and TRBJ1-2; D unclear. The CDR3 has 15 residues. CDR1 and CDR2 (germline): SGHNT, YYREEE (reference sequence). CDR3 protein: CTSSPWGSANYGYTF. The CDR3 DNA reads TGTACCAGCAGCCCTTGGGGAAGCGCTAACTATGGCTACACCTTC.

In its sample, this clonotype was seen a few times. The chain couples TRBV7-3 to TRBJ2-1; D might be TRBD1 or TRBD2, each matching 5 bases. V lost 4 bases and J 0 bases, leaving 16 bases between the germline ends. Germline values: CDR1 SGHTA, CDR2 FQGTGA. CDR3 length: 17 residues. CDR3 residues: CASSSGPARSSYNEQFF. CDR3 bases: TGTGCCAGCAGCTCGGGGCCCGCCCGATCCTCCTACAATGAGCAGTTCTTC. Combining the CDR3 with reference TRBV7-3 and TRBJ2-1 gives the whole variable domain GAGVSQTPSNKVTEKGKYVELRCDPISGHTALYWYRQSLGQGPEFLIYFQGTGAADDSGLPNDRFFAVRPEGSVSTLKIQRTERGDSAVYLCASSSGPARSSYNEQFFGPGTRLTVL.

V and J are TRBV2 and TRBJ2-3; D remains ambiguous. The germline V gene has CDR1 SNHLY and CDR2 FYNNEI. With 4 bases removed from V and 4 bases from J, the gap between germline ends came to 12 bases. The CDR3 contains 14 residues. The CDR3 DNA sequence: TGTGCCAGCAGTGTTTATTTTAGCCCAGATACGCAGTATTTT. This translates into CASSVYFSPDTQYF.

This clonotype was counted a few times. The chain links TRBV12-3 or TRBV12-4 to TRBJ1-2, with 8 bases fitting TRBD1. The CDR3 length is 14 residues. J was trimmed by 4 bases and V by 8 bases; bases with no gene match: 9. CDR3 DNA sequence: TGTGCCAGCGGCGCCCAGGGGGCCAGCTATGGCTACACCTTC. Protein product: CASGAQGASYGYTF.

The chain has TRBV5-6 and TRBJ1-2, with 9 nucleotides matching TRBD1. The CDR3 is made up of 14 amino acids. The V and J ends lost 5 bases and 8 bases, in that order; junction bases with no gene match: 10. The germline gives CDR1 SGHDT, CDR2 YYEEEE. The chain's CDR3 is CASSKDRGVSGYTF. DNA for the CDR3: TGTGCCAGCAGTAAGGACAGGGGAGTAAGCGGCTACACCTTC.

For the CDR3, the DNA is TGCGCCAGCAGCCAAGATCCCACTAGCGGGAGGGCCGGTACCGGGGAGCTGTTTTTT. Protein product: CASSQDPTSGRAGTGELFF. V and J are TRBV4-1 and TRBJ2-2, with TRBD2 matching 13 bases. Germline V lookup: CDR1 MGHRA, CDR2 YSYEKL. Trimming took 0 bases from V and 5 from J; bases not matched to a gene: 9. The CDR3 is made up of 19 amino acids.

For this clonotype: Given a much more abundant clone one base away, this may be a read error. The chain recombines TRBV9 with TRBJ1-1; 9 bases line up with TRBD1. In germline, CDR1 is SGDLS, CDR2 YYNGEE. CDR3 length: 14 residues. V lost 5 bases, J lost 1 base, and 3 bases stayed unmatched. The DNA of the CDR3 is TGTGCCAGCAGTAAGACAGGGGGGAACACTGAAGCTTTCTTT. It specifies CASSKTGGNTEAFF.

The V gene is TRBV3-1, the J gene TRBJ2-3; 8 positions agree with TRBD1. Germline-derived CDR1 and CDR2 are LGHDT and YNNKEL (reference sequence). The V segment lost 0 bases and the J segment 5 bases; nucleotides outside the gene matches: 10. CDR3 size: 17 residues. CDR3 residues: CASSQEGAGGLEDTQYF. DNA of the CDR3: TGTGCCAGCAGCCAAGAAGGGGCAGGGGGCTTGGAAGATACGCAGTATTTT.

The CDR3 DNA reads as TGCGCCAGCAGCTTGACGGGGATACCGGACTTAATGAACACTGAAGCTTTCTTT. Protein product: CASSLTGIPDLMNTEAFF. The V and J genes are TRBV5-1 and TRBJ1-1; D remains ambiguous. CDR1 is SGHRS, CDR2 YFSETQ, per germline. The V and J ends lost 1 base and 0 bases respectively, with 19 bases between them. This CDR3 has 18 residues.

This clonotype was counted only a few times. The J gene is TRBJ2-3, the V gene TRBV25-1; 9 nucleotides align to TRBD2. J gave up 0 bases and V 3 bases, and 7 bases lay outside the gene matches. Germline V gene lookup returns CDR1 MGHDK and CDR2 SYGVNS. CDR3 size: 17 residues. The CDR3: CASSDPQTSGSTDTQYF. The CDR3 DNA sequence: TGTGCCAGCAGTGACCCCCAGACTAGCGGAAGCACAGATACGCAGTATTTT.

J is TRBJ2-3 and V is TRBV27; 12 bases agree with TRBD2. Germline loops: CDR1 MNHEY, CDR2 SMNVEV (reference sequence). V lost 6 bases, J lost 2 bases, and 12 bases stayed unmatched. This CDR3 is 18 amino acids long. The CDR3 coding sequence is TGTGCCAGCAGCTCTAGGACTAGCGGGGTATCCATCACAGATACGCAGTATTTT. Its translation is CASSSRTSGVSITDTQYF.